In its sample, the clone carrying this TCR beta chain was seen a few times. Its antigen is still unknown. The sample originates from a study of glioma-infiltrating T cells. Whole-study results and caveats: Non-neoplastic patients had below-expected tissue-blood divergence, while all gliomas exceeded expectation.

Using RNA template, CDR3s of TCR alpha and beta were amplified with iRepertoire arm-PCR. In TCRdb, the multiplex PCR reads were re-called with MiXCR into one record per CDR3 protein. In the table there are under 130,000 distinct CDR3 sequences, around 28% of which are singletons. This sequence originates from a human donor with low-grade glioma or glioblastoma, undergoing nonglioma brain surgery, or in good health (not recorded which). Input material: glioma tissue, nonneoplastic brain tissue, or PBMCs (not recorded which).

The CDR3 spells CASSSTGGTTNEKLFF. The CDR3 DNA is TGTGCCAGCAGCTCGACAGGGGGAACAACTAATGAAAAACTGTTTTTT. V and J are TRBV7-8 and TRBJ1-4; 9 bases map to TRBD1. This CDR3 spans 16 amino acids. With V trimmed by 4 bases and J by 0 bases, 3 bases remained unmatched. Germline assignment: CDR1 SGHVS and CDR2 FQNEAQ.